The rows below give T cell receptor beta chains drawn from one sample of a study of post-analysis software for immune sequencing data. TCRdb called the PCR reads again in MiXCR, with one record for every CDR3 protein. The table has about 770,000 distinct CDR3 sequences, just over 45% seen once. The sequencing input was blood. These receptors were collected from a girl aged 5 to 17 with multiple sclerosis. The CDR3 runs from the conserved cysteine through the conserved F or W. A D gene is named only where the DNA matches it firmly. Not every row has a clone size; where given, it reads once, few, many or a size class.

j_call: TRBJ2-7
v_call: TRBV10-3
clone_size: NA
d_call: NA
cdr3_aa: CAISDDFSHTLYEQYF
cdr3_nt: TGTGCCATCAGTGATGACTTTTCCCACACCCTTTACGAGCAGTACTTC

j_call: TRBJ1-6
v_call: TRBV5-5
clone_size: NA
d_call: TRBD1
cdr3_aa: CASRTTGDPHNSPLHF
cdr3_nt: TGTGCCAGCAGAACGACAGGGGACCCCCATAATTCACCCCTCCACTTT

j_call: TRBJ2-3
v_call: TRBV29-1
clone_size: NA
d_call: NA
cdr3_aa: CSVEDRPNPTDTQYF
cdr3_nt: TGCAGCGTTGAAGATCGCCCGAACCCCACAGATACGCAGTATTTT

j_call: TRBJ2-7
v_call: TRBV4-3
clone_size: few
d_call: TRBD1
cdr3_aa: CASSQDVWTGSSYEQYF
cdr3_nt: TGCGCCAGCAGCCAAGACGTTTGGACAGGGAGCTCCTACGAGCAGTACTTC

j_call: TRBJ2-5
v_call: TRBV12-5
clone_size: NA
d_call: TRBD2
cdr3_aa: CASGPSGLADGETQYF
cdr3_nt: TGTGCTAGTGGTCCCTCGGGACTAGCCGACGGGGAGACCCAGTACTTC

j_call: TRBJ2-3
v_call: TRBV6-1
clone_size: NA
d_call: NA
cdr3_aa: CASSGRGHSTDTQYF
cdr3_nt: TGTGCCAGCAGTGGGAGGGGGCATAGCACAGATACGCAGTATTTT

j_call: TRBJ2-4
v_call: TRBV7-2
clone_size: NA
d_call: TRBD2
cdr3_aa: CASSLGELAGREGIQYF
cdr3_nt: TGTGCCAGCAGCTTAGGGGAACTAGCGGGACGTGAGGGCATTCAGTACTTC

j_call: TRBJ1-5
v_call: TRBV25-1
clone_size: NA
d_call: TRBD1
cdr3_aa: CASSEPGTGGLTQHF
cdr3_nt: TGTGCCAGCAGTGAACCTGGGACAGGGGGCCTCACCCAGCATTTT

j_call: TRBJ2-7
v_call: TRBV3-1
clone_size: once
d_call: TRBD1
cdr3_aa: CASTKTGAYEQYF
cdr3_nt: TGTGCCAGCACCAAGACAGGGGCCTACGAGCAGTACTTC

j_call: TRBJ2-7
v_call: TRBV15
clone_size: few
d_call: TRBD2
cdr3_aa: CATSRDREGAYEQYF
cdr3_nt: TGTGCCACCAGTAGAGATCGGGAGGGGGCCTACGAGCAGTACTTC

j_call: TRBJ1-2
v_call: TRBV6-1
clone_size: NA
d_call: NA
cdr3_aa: CASSDGDYYGYTF
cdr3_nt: TGTGCCAGCAGTGATGGGGACTACTATGGCTACACCTTC

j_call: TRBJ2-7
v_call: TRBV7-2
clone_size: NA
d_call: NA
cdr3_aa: CASSIPGTTYEQYF
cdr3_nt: TGTGCCAGCAGCATCCCCGGGACAACCTACGAGCAGTACTTC

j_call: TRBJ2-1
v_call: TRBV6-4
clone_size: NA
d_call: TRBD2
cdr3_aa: CASSDEAGGMNEQFF
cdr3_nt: TGTGCCAGCAGTGACGAGGCGGGAGGGATGAATGAGCAGTTCTTC